This T cell receptor beta chain was captured in a study of early stage breast cancer tumors. The overall study: Invasive lobular carcinomas made up about 30% of the 12 ER+/PR+/HER2- tumors.

CDR1 is SGHTA and CDR2 is FQGNSA in the germline V gene. The CDR3 totals 13 residues. With V trimmed by 5 bases and J by 6 bases, 5 bases remained unmatched. Study-wide points: Tumor and normal breast were distinguished via blood comparison in about 90% of the 16 patients. Compared with adjacent normal breast, tumors showed about 2.5-fold denser, more clonal T cells. Enriched TCRB sequences shared across patients were mostly commonly generated sequences.

Clones were read by immunoSEQ multiplex PCR, and TCRdb kept only the in-frame ones, dropping some. The sample lists about 51,000 clones; roughly 73% were seen once. Remarks on this clone: Its matching antigen is unknown.

V gene TRBV7-2 combines with J gene TRBJ2-7; 9 positions match TRBD1. Sample: blood. This sequence originates from a person aged 40 to 49 with breast cancer. This chain's CDR3 is CASSRDRVSEQYF. The CDR3 nucleotides are TGTGCCAGCAGCCGGGACAGGGTTAGCGAGCAGTACTTC.